Detailed here is one T cell receptor (beta chain). The data belong to a study of OX40 agonist ivuxolimab in advanced cancers. Some clones are missing from TCRdb's copy, which holds only in-frame ones; the method was immunoSEQ multiplex PCR. The sample contains fewer than 100,000 clones, about 83% of which appear only once. CDR3 length: 14 residues. CDR1 is SGHKS and CDR2 is YYEKEE in the germline V gene (reference sequence). V lost 4 bases, J lost 3 bases, and 6 bases stayed unmatched. The receptor comes from an adult with an advanced solid tumor such as melanoma, head and neck, liver or kidney cancer. The sequenced sample was CD4+ or CD8+ T cells sorted from blood, obtained in a trial of the OX40 agonist ivuxolimab. This rearrangement joins TRBV5-5 to TRBJ1-1; 7 nucleotides align to TRBD1. CDR3 nucleotides: TGTGCCAGCAGCCCACAGGGGCTGGACACTGAAGCTTTCTTT. Translating it yields CASSPQGLDTEAFF.